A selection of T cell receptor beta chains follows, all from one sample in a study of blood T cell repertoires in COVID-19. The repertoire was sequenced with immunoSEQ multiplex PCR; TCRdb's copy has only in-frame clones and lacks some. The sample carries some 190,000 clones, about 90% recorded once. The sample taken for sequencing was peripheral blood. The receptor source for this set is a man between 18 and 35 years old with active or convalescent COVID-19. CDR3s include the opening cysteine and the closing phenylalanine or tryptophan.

CASSPPPYNEQFF,TRBJ2-1,TRBV27
CASSVDPGAHNEQFF,TRBJ2-1,TRBV9
CASSPRTGKYTEAFF,TRBJ1-1,TRBV19
CSAKGGHEQYF,TRBJ2-7,TRBV20-1
CASSQRLASHEQYF,TRBJ2-7,TRBV6-6
CARSPGGQYSNQPQHF,TRBJ1-5,TRBV5-3
CASSWGGAYNSPLHF,TRBJ1-6,TRBV7-6
CATSPRARGYGYTF,TRBJ1-2,TRBV15
CASSPSRGYGYTF,TRBJ1-2,TRBV27
CASSLEGTGRNTEAFF,TRBJ1-1,TRBV7-6
CASSDRVVKNIQYF,TRBJ2-4,TRBV11-2
CASSYLAGGINNEQFF,TRBJ2-1,TRBV6-5
CSVEWLGLSGNTIYF,TRBJ1-3,TRBV29-1
CASSKFRQGYEKLFF,TRBJ1-4,TRBV21-1
CASSLSQGNYGYTF,TRBJ1-2,TRBV5-1
CASSVGTGEYEQYF,TRBJ2-7,TRBV9
CASSQDFTSGRAAYNEQFF,TRBJ2-1,TRBV4-2
CASSESGENTGELFF,TRBJ2-2,TRBV2
CASSFYGGKNIQYF,TRBJ2-4,TRBV27
CAISELQGVTEAFF,TRBJ1-1,TRBV10-3
CSVKSTGANVLTF,TRBJ2-6,TRBV29-1
CASSQDQGPRIHF,TRBJ1-6,TRBV4-2
CASGFSGDYNEQFF,TRBJ2-1,TRBV25-1
CASSVGTGRNTIYF,TRBJ1-3,TRBV7-2
CAWSPLRGGNSGYTF,TRBJ1-2,TRBV30
CAISKQGDVSYEQYF,TRBJ2-7,TRBV10-3
CASSRQGGQPQHF,TRBJ1-5,TRBV19
CSVEASGAYNEQFF,TRBJ2-1,TRBV29-1
CASSGGGSSYNEQFF,TRBJ2-1,TRBV2
CASSVDSNTEAFF,TRBJ1-1,TRBV6-2/TRBV6-3
CASSQDRRGRGEPGGYTF,TRBJ1-2,TRBV4-3
CASSVVGGSGTGELFF,TRBJ2-2,TRBV9
CASSSGTSAYEQYF,TRBJ2-7,TRBV6-5
CASSSTDRGGSGANVLTF,TRBJ2-6,TRBV13
CASSFTTGGTGNTIYF,TRBJ1-3,TRBV7-2
CAWSTSGPYEQYF,TRBJ2-7,TRBV30
CASSLSGGTEAFF,TRBJ1-1,TRBV2
CASSLFRGVRGYTF,TRBJ1-2,TRBV28
CASSLLNRRTEAFF,TRBJ1-1,TRBV28
CSVEDPDRGPLFGYTF,TRBJ1-2,TRBV29-1
CSVDNGQVSTDTQYF,TRBJ2-3,TRBV29-1
CASRAPITEAFF,TRBJ1-1,TRBV28
CASSMVDSNIQYF,TRBJ2-4,TRBV19
CAISATGGAYNEQFF,TRBJ2-1,TRBV10-3
CASSWNPLAGNYNEQFF,TRBJ2-1,TRBV7-2
CASSQAGPSYEQYF,TRBJ2-7,TRBV9
CASSLGEGSRTEAFF,TRBJ1-1,TRBV5-1
CASSSRHTQYF,TRBJ2-3,TRBV7-7
CASSQWLGGNEQFF,TRBJ2-1,TRBV4-1
CASSDGTSRNQPQHF,TRBJ1-5,TRBV6-6
CASRVTGLNEKLFF,TRBJ1-4,TRBV2
CASSRDRNTEAFF,TRBJ1-1,TRBV5-4
CASSLQIAGAQETQYF,TRBJ2-5,TRBV5-6
CASSMPGQPTAQYF,TRBJ2-4,TRBV6-2/TRBV6-3